These 32 T cell receptor beta chains share one sample of origin, sequenced in a study of control samples from healthy donors and cancer patients. Produced via immunoSEQ multiplex PCR; TCRdb's table is partial and in-frame only. The sample includes 65,000 to 100,000 clones, roughly 91% of them seen just once. Sequencing input: blood. Receptors originate from a man aged 50 or older in good health.

The chain is built from TRBV5-8 and TRBJ2-1; no clear D. The germline V gene encodes CDR1 SGHTS and CDR2 YDEGEE. Deletions cut 2 bases from V and 7 bases from J, with 13 bases between. The CDR3 spans 14 residues. CDR3 in DNA: TGTGCCAGCAGCTTACCCGGCGGCGCTAATGAGCAGTTCTTC. This sequence encodes CASSLPGGANEQFF.

The J gene is TRBJ2-3, the V gene TRBV24-1; TRBD1 matches at 11 bases. Unmatched junction bases numbered 4, after V lost 9 bases and J lost 3 bases. CDR1 KGHDR and CDR2 SFDVKD come from the germline V gene. This CDR3 is 14 amino acids long. This CDR3 is CATGGTGGTDTQYF. The CDR3 bases are TGTGCCACCGGAGGGACAGGGGGAACAGATACGCAGTATTTT.

The chain has TRBV2 and TRBJ2-2; D may be TRBD1 (6 bases). The germline CDR1 and CDR2 sequences are SNHLY and FYNNEI. V lost 0 bases and J 8 bases, leaving 10 bases between the germline ends. This CDR3 contains 14 residues. CDR3 protein: CASSEAARGGELFF. The CDR3 nucleotides are TGTGCCAGCAGTGAAGCGGCTAGGGGGGGGGAGCTGTTTTTT.

This chain connects TRBV5-1 to TRBJ1-1; no clear D. This CDR3 contains 15 residues. Germline assignment: CDR1 SGHRS and CDR2 YFSETQ. With 0 bases removed from V and 0 bases from J, the gap between germline ends came to 9 bases. The CDR3 DNA follows: TGCGCCAGCAGCTTGGTGGCGGGGATGAACACTGAAGCTTTCTTT. It is translated as CASSLVAGMNTEAFF. Drawing the rest from reference TRBV5-1 and TRBJ1-1, the complete variable domain is KAGVTQTPRYLIKTRGQQVTLSCSPISGHRSVSWYQQTPGQGLQFLFEYFSETQRNKGNFPGRFSGRQFSNSRSEMNVSTLELGDSALYLCASSLVAGMNTEAFFGQGTRLTVV.

This rearrangement joins TRBV7-8 to TRBJ1-5; D is uncertain. Trimming stripped 5 bases from V and 5 bases from J, with 13 bases between. This CDR3 has 14 residues. Germline V gene data show CDR1 as SGHVS and CDR2 as FQNEAQ. CDR3 DNA sequence: TGTGCCAGCAGCCAAGGGAGGGTGGATCAGCCCCAGCATTTT. Translation: CASSQGRVDQPQHF.

CDR3 region: CATAGGRENQPQHF. The DNA for the CDR3 is TGTGCCACGGCGGGGGGCAGGGAAAATCAGCCCCAGCATTTT. The genes are TRBV10-3 and TRBJ1-5, with D possibly being TRBD1 (6 bases). Trimming left V 10 bases short and J 4 bases short, with 17 bases between. CDR1 and CDR2 from the germline V gene are ENHRY and SYGVKD. This CDR3 is 14 amino acids long.

The chain employs TRBV19 and TRBJ1-2, with 7 bases that match TRBD1. This CDR3 has 12 amino acids. Germline values: CDR1 LNHDA, CDR2 SQIVND (reference sequence). The V gene end was trimmed by 6 bases and the J gene end by 4 bases; junction bases not matched to a gene: 2. The CDR3: CASSGTVYGYTF. The DNA of the CDR3 is TGTGCCAGTAGCGGGACAGTCTATGGCTACACCTTC.

The chain joins TRBV20-1 to TRBJ2-1, with D hard to call. With 3 bases removed from V and 4 bases from J, the gap between germline ends came to 1 base. Germline V CDR1 and CDR2: DFQATT, SNEGSKA (reference sequence). The CDR3 consists of 10 residues. CDR3 bases: TGCAGTGCTAGGTACAATGAGCAGTTCTTC. This encodes CSARYNEQFF.

V usage is TRBV6-6 and J usage is TRBJ1-5, with 7 nucleotides matching TRBD1. The CDR3 contains 13 residues. Germline V gene data show CDR1 as MNHNY and CDR2 as SVGAGI (reference sequence). Trimming removed 6 bases from V and 5 bases from J; junction bases left unmatched: 4. CDR3 residues: CASSKGADQPQHF. CDR3 DNA: TGTGCCAGCAGCAAGGGGGCAGATCAGCCCCAGCATTTT.

The chain joins TRBV7-2 to TRBJ2-1; 8 bases are shared with TRBD2. Germline values: CDR1 SGHTA, CDR2 FQGNSA. The CDR3 length is 15 residues. Losses at the gene ends were 5 bases for V and 5 bases for J; bases not matched to a gene: 8. This CDR3 reads CASSRSGAKNNEQFF. The CDR3 DNA follows: TGTGCCAGCAGCCGTAGCGGGGCTAAGAACAATGAGCAGTTCTTC.

The chain carries TRBV5-1 and TRBJ2-7; TRBD1 agrees at 10 bases. The CDR3 is 14 amino acids. CDR1 SGHRS and CDR2 YFSETQ come from the germline V gene. V shed 4 bases, J shed 4 bases, and the junction held 5 bases outside the gene matches. CDR3 sequence reads: CASSTRTGGYEQYF. In DNA, the CDR3 is TGCGCCAGCAGCACAAGGACAGGGGGGTACGAGCAGTACTTC.

The chain uses TRBV30 and TRBJ1-4; D gene ambiguous. The CDR3 is 14 residues long. Germline values: CDR1 GTSNPN, CDR2 SVGIG (reference sequence). V was clipped by 4 bases and J by 0 bases, with 9 bases between them. CDR3 sequence reads: CAWTPLATNEKLFF. The CDR3 coding sequence is TGTGCCTGGACTCCACTTGCAACTAATGAAAAACTGTTTTTT.

This clone was seen once. Because the CDR3 is missing its conserved closing phenylalanine or tryptophan, this is likely a read error. V usage is TRBV6-1 and J usage is TRBJ1-1; no definite D call. The CDR3 is 14 amino acids. Looked up from germline, CDR1 is MNHNS and CDR2 is SASEGT. The germline V and J ends were trimmed by 1 base and 4 bases, with 10 bases remaining between them. The CDR3 is CASSEGGWGTEAFL. In nucleotides, the CDR3 is TGTGCCAGCAGTGAAGGGGGATGGGGCACTGAAGCTTTCCTT.

The rearrangement uses TRBV6-6 and TRBJ1-2, with 8 bases identical to TRBD1. V gave up 7 bases and J gave up 5 bases; unmatched junction bases: 6. Germline V CDR1 and CDR2: MNHNY, SVGAGI (reference sequence). The length of the CDR3 is 13 residues. CDR3 DNA sequence: TGTGCCAGCAATCCAGGGGGCGCTTATGGCTACACCTTC. Its protein is CASNPGGAYGYTF.

The table lists this clone with a count of one. For the CDR3, the DNA is TGTGCCAGCTCACCGGACAGGGCCACTGAAGCTTTCTTT. This gives the protein CASSPDRATEAFF. The chain links TRBV18 to TRBJ1-1; 8 bases fit TRBD1. The germline CDR1 and CDR2 sequences are KGHSH and LQKENI. The CDR3 contains 13 residues. The junction had 1 base not matched to a gene; V was cut back by 3 bases and J by 4 bases.

The gene calls are TRBV12-5 and TRBJ1-5, with D unclear. This CDR3 spans 13 amino acids. V dropped 4 bases and J dropped 7 bases, with 11 bases sitting between them. Germline V gives CDR1 LGHNT, CDR2 FRNRAP. The CDR3 DNA reads as TGTGCTAGTGGTTCACCCAATAGCCAGCCCCAGCATTTT. Translation gives CASGSPNSQPQHF.

The chain uses TRBV28 and TRBJ1-1; the D is unclear. The CDR3 is 14 residues long. V was clipped by 8 bases and J by 1 base, with 14 bases between them. The germline CDR1 and CDR2 sequences are MDHEN and SYDVKM. CDR3 protein: CASGLILTNTEAFF. DNA for the CDR3: TGTGCCAGCGGGCTAATTTTGACGAACACTGAAGCTTTCTTT.

This clone was seen a few times. V usage is TRBV6-4 and J usage is TRBJ1-4; TRBD1 might be the D (6 bases). V gave up 6 bases and J gave up 8 bases, with 25 bases separating them. Germline lookup yields CDR1 MRHNA and CDR2 SNTAGT. The CDR3 loop spans 17 amino acids. In nucleotides, the CDR3 is TGTGCCAGCAGCTCCCTGGGGGGCCTGAAATGGGAAGAAAAACTGTTTTTT. It codes for CASSSLGGLKWEEKLFF.

This clone has only one observation. This chain uses TRBV28 with TRBJ1-5, with TRBD1 identical over 10 bases. The CDR3 sequence is 16 residues long. V was pared by 5 bases and J by 4 bases, with 8 bases of the junction left unmatched. Germline values: CDR1 MDHEN, CDR2 SYDVKM. The CDR3 loop reads CASSGSPGQGNQPQHF. CDR3 DNA: TGTGCCAGCAGTGGTTCTCCGGGACAGGGGAATCAGCCCCAGCATTTT.

This chain's CDR3 is CASSLSGSRRYGYTF. CDR3 nucleotide sequence: TGTGCCAGCAGCCTTTCAGGGTCCCGTAGATATGGCTACACCTTC. The chain has TRBV3-1 (or the pseudogene TRBV3-2) and TRBJ1-2; maybe TRBD1 (5 bases). Trimming left V 4 bases short and J 5 bases short, with 17 bases between. The CDR3 runs 15 residues. Germline CDR1 reads LGHDT; CDR2 reads YNNKEL (reference sequence).

The J gene is TRBJ1-1, the V gene TRBV6-5; 10 bases agree with TRBD1. The V gene's germline CDR1 is MNHEY and CDR2 SVGAGI. CDR3 size: 14 residues. The V segment lost 6 bases and the J segment 3 bases; nucleotides outside the gene matches: 4. CDR3: CASRGQGRYTEAFF. The CDR3 coding sequence is TGTGCCAGCAGGGGACAGGGGCGTTACACTGAAGCTTTCTTT.

CDR3 amino acids: CASSLAWGSYNSPLHF. The CDR3 nucleotides read TGCGCCAGCAGCTTGGCCTGGGGTTCCTATAATTCACCCCTCCACTTT. The rearrangement links TRBV5-1 to TRBJ1-6; D is uncertain. The CDR3 totals 16 residues. V was cut by 0 bases and J by 1 base, with 8 bases left in between. Germline V gene lookup returns CDR1 SGHRS and CDR2 YFSETQ. The full variable domain, its missing parts supplied by reference TRBV5-1 and TRBJ1-6, is KAGVTQTPRYLIKTRGQQVTLSCSPISGHRSVSWYQQTPGQGLQFLFEYFSETQRNKGNFPGRFSGRQFSNSRSEMNVSTLELGDSALYLCASSLAWGSYNSPLHFGNGTRLTVT.

This chain uses TRBV12-5 with TRBJ2-7; D remains ambiguous. Between the trimmed V and J ends, which lost 3 bases and 1 base, there was a span of 4 bases. The CDR3 sequence is 12 residues long. CDR1 LGHNT and CDR2 FRNRAP come from the germline V gene. Here the CDR3 reads CASGFGSYEQYF. The CDR3 DNA reads as TGTGCTAGTGGTTTCGGTTCCTACGAGCAGTACTTC.

V is TRBV5-6 and J is TRBJ1-1; no clear D. Germline V gene lookup returns CDR1 SGHDT and CDR2 YYEEEE. The V end was cut by 2 bases, the J end by 3 bases, with 11 bases between. The CDR3 runs 14 residues. The CDR3: CASSLLKGYTEAFF. CDR3 coding DNA: TGTGCCAGCAGCTTATTGAAGGGTTACACTGAAGCTTTCTTT.

This chain uses TRBV6-5 with TRBJ1-2; D uncertain. This CDR3 contains 13 residues. Germline values: CDR1 MNHEY, CDR2 SVGAGI. Trimming shortened V by 6 bases and J by 8 bases, and 16 bases separated the two germline ends. CDR3 nucleotides: TGTGCCAGCAGCGTAGACTCGGACGGCGGCTACACCTTC. Its translation: CASSVDSDGGYTF.

J is TRBJ1-1 and V is TRBV29-1; no reliable D call. Trimming left V 8 bases short and J 5 bases short, with 21 bases between. The germline V gene encodes CDR1 SQVTM and CDR2 ANQGSEA. There are 14 residues in the CDR3. The CDR3 loop is CSYSPGPLGTEAFF. CDR3 DNA: TGCAGCTATTCTCCGGGCCCCCTCGGGACTGAAGCTTTCTTT.

The V and J genes are TRBV30 and TRBJ2-3, with 12 bases aligning to TRBD2. CDR1 and CDR2 (germline): GTSNPN, SVGIG (reference sequence). The CDR3 totals 15 residues. Trimming at V came to 1 base and at J to 1 base, leaving 0 bases not matched to a gene. CDR3 sequence (DNA): TGTGCCTGGAGTGGACTAGCGGGGGGCACAGATACGCAGTATTTT. This codes for CAWSGLAGGTDTQYF.

The chain joins TRBV14 to TRBJ1-2; 8 nucleotides match TRBD1. Per germline, CDR1 SGHDN and CDR2 FVKESK. The V and J ends lost 4 bases and 7 bases, in that order; junction bases with no gene match: 5. The CDR3 consists of 13 residues. CDR3 coding DNA: TGTGCCAGCAGCCCTACAGGGGGTTTTGGCTACACCTTC. Protein sequence: CASSPTGGFGYTF.

CDR3 residues: CASSSGLETQYF. The CDR3 bases are TGTGCCAGCAGCTCAGGGTTGGAGACCCAGTACTTC. The V and J genes are TRBV9 and TRBJ2-5; weak D call: TRBD1 (5 bases). CDR1 SGDLS and CDR2 YYNGEE come from the germline V gene. This CDR3 is 12 amino acids long. V lost 4 bases and J 5 bases, leaving 9 bases between the germline ends. Drawing the rest from reference TRBV9 and TRBJ2-5, the complete variable domain is DSGVTQTPKHLITATGQRVTLRCSPRSGDLSVYWYQQSLDQGLQFLIQYYNGEERAKGNILERFSAQQFPDLHSELNLSSLELGDSALYFCASSSGLETQYFGPGTRLLVL.

On this clone itself: At one boundary the junction diverges from the germline segment, which might be a read error. The chain links TRBV27 to TRBJ1-1, with D hard to call. This CDR3 has 13 residues. Germline V gene lookup returns CDR1 MNHEY and CDR2 SMNVEV (reference sequence). The CDR3 nucleotides read TGTGCCAGCAGTTTAGGCGGGAACACTAAAGCTTTCTTT. It is translated as CASSLGGNTKAFF.

This clone was recorded only once. The rearrangement uses TRBV10-3 and TRBJ1-1, with D tentatively TRBD1 (5 bases). The V gene's germline CDR1 is ENHRY and CDR2 SYGVKD. Trimming removed 6 bases from V and 5 bases from J, with 16 bases in between. This CDR3 is 14 amino acids long. This CDR3 is CAISEREEGTEAFF. The CDR3, as DNA: TGTGCCATCAGCGAAAGGGAAGAGGGGACTGAAGCTTTCTTT.

The chain employs TRBV6-5 and TRBJ2-7; TRBD2 is a possible D gene (6 bases). Germline CDR1 and CDR2: MNHEY and SVGAGI. The CDR3 consists of 13 residues. V was clipped by 8 bases and J by 7 bases, with 18 bases between them. Here the CDR3 reads CASGGTAIGEQYF. In DNA, the CDR3 is TGTGCCAGCGGGGGGACGGCAATTGGGGAGCAGTACTTC.